The clone carrying this T cell receptor (beta chain) showed up just once. This sample is drawn from a study of blood T cell repertoires in COVID-19. For the study at large: Researchers got acute and convalescent COVID-19 samples from the United States, Italy and Spain. From T cells, B-cell-depleted T cells, or PBMCs came the material, which was cDNA or gDNA.

CDR3 size: 13 residues. V gave up 4 bases and J gave up 8 bases, with 11 bases separating them. Per the germline V gene, CDR1 is SEHNR and CDR2 is FQNEAQ (reference sequence). Authors' analysis steps: Nucleated cell counts were estimated from reference gene primer amplification. Repertoires were generated with immunoSEQ multiplex PCR, while TCRdb's copy carries only in-frame clones and drops some. The V and J calls and the clone size are those of that table, but D and trimming were determined from the DNA. Of tens of thousands of clones listed, under 85% are singletons. The source material was peripheral blood. This receptor was identified in a human donor in a cohort sampled during active COVID-19. This chain joins TRBV7-9 and TRBJ2-2, with D maybe TRBD1 (5 bases). The CDR3 protein is CASSWGGVGELFF. CDR3 in DNA: TGTGCCAGCAGCTGGGGCGGCGTTGGGGAGCTGTTTTTT.